This passage covers 27 T cell receptor beta chains from one sample sequenced in a study of CD8 T cells in ankylosing spondylitis. Study results and limitations: Eight highly homologous variants formed a TCR beta motif that appeared characteristic of ankylosing spondylitis blood.

TCRdb re-called the 5' RACE reads with MiXCR, one entry per CDR3 protein. The sample has some 800,000 distinct CDR3 sequences, about 11% seen once. Antigens for these TCRs are unknown. The sample was blood, either unsorted or a sorted T cell fraction (not recorded which). Receptor source: a male donor with ankylosing spondylitis.

As regards this clonotype: One end of the junction fails to match germline, which may point to a read error. The gene calls are TRBV7-7 and TRBJ2-1; D is perhaps TRBD1 or TRBD2 (5 bases each). The CDR3 is 14 residues long. Germline V gene data show CDR1 as SSHAT and CDR2 as FNYEAQ (reference sequence). CDR3 sequence: CASSPGAAYNEQFF. Written as DNA, the CDR3 is TGTGCTAGCAGCCCCGGGGCCGCCTACAATGAGCAGTTCTTC.

In its sample, this clonotype was seen a few times. One end of the junction varies from germline; a read error may be responsible. V is TRBV7-3 and J is TRBJ1-3, with D possibly matching TRBD1 (6 bases). The CDR3 is 13 amino acids. Germline V CDR1 and CDR2: SGHTA, FQGTGA. The CDR3 sequence: CASAGQPGSTIYF. CDR3 sequence (DNA): TGTGCCAGCGCAGGACAGCCAGGAAGCACCATATATTTT.

The V and J genes are TRBV7-9 and TRBJ2-6, with D possibly TRBD1 on 5 matching bases. CDR1 SEHNR and CDR2 FQNEAQ come from the germline V gene (reference sequence). CDR3 size: 15 residues. With 4 bases removed from V and 6 bases from J, the gap between germline ends came to 13 bases. CDR3 DNA: TGTGCCAGCAGCTCAGGGCCCTGGCTGGCCAACGTCCTGACTTTC. Its translation is CASSSGPWLANVLTF.

The CDR3 sequence is CASRIPFRDRDIEQYF. The CDR3 coding sequence is TGTGCCAGCAGGATTCCTTTCCGGGACAGGGATATCGAGCAGTACTTC. The chain joins TRBV6-1 to TRBJ2-7; 9 bases are shared with TRBD1. Germline loops: CDR1 MNHNS, CDR2 SASEGT. The V segment lost 6 bases and the J segment 6 bases; nucleotides outside the gene matches: 15. There are 16 residues in the CDR3.

This clonotype has a count of ten or more. The chain is built from TRBV14 and TRBJ2-7; no clear D gene. The V gene's germline CDR1 is SGHDN and CDR2 FVKESK. This CDR3 is 15 amino acids long. V lost 0 bases and J 2 bases, leaving 11 bases between the germline ends. The CDR3: CASSQDPEAAYEQYF. In DNA, the CDR3 is TGTGCCAGCAGCCAAGATCCCGAGGCCGCCTACGAGCAGTACTTC.

This clonotype was seen at least ten times. The CDR3 DNA reads as TGCAGCCTGACTGGGGATTGGGAGGAGACCCAGTACTTC. It yields the protein CSLTGDWEETQYF. This chain joins TRBV29-1 and TRBJ2-5, with D maybe TRBD2 (5 bases). Germline values: CDR1 SQVTM, CDR2 ANQGSEA. CDR3 size: 13 residues. Trimming took 8 bases from V and 5 from J, leaving 18 bases between them.

This clonotype showed up just a few times. The V and J genes are TRBV5-1 and TRBJ2-7; no clear D gene. Germline V gene sequence: CDR1 SGHRS, CDR2 YFSETQ. V shed 2 bases and J shed 6 bases, with 15 bases lying between them. The CDR3 runs 14 residues. In nucleotides, the CDR3 is TGCGCCAGCAGCTTCGAGATAGCTCGTCCCGAGCAGTACTTC. Protein product: CASSFEIARPEQYF.

The genes are TRBV7-9 and TRBJ2-3; weak D call: TRBD2 (6 bases). The germline CDR1 and CDR2 sequences are SEHNR and FQNEAQ (reference sequence). Trimming stripped 8 bases from V and 1 base from J, with 13 bases between. The CDR3 consists of 14 residues. The CDR3 here is CASQVGGGTDTQYF. The CDR3 DNA sequence: TGTGCCAGCCAGGTGGGCGGGGGCACAGATACGCAGTATTTT.

This clonotype occurred a few times. The chain has TRBV18 and TRBJ2-5; D not resolved. CDR1 is KGHSH and CDR2 is LQKENI in the germline V gene. V was cut by 1 base and J by 4 bases, with 10 bases left in between. There are 14 residues in the CDR3. This CDR3 is CASSPLRSGETQYF. Here the CDR3 DNA reads TGTGCCAGCTCACCACTCAGATCGGGAGAGACCCAGTACTTC.

This clonotype turned up a few times. The V and J genes are TRBV20-1 and TRBJ1-4, with D maybe TRBD1 (5 bases). This CDR3 contains 15 residues. The V end was cut by 3 bases, the J end by 8 bases, with 19 bases between. CDR1 is DFQATT and CDR2 is SNEGSKA in the germline V gene (reference sequence). The CDR3 nucleotides are TGCAGTGCTAGTTCAGGGTATGGGGCAAACGAAAAACTGTTTTTT. It translates to CSASSGYGANEKLFF.

This clonotype was detected only a few times. This sequence joins TRBV28 and TRBJ1-2; D ambiguous. Germline loops: CDR1 MDHEN, CDR2 SYDVKM. Trimming took off 4 bases at V and 0 bases at J, with 3 bases between the two ends. There are 12 residues in the CDR3. The CDR3 loop reads CASSWANYGYTF. The CDR3, as DNA: TGTGCCAGCAGTTGGGCTAACTATGGCTACACCTTC.

Many counts were recorded for this clonotype. This sequence joins TRBV20-1 and TRBJ1-1, with TRBD1 matching over 8 bases. This CDR3 has 14 amino acids. V was clipped by 5 bases and J by 4 bases; unmatched bases: 9. Germline V gene lookup returns CDR1 DFQATT and CDR2 SNEGSKA (reference sequence). The CDR3 bases are TGCAGTGCTTCGGCAGGGGGCGTGGGCACTGAAGCTTTCTTT. Protein product: CSASAGGVGTEAFF.

This clonotype was observed many times. The J gene is TRBJ2-1, the V gene TRBV20-1; no definite D call. In germline, CDR1 is DFQATT, CDR2 SNEGSKA (reference sequence). With 6 bases removed from V and 7 bases from J, the gap between germline ends came to 10 bases. The CDR3 loop spans 11 amino acids. The CDR3 region is CSASPGNEQFF. In DNA, the CDR3 is TGCAGTGCCTCCCCAGGTAATGAGCAGTTCTTC.

This clonotype was recorded a few times. V and J are TRBV21-1 and TRBJ2-5; the table names TRBD2, a call not compared with the DNA. TRBV21-1 is tagged as a pseudogene. The CDR3 has 15 residues. The DNA for the CDR3 is TGTGCCAGCAGCAAAATCCCTAGCGGGAGGGAGACCCAGTACTTC. Amino acid sequence: CASSKIPSGRETQYF.

This clonotype has more than one count but fewer than ten. This chain connects TRBV10-3 to TRBJ1-2; D gene unclear. V was trimmed by 3 bases and J by 0 bases, leaving 11 bases between them. Germline V gene data show CDR1 as ENHRY and CDR2 as SYGVKD. The CDR3 runs 15 residues. The CDR3 DNA reads TGTGCCATCAGTGATAGGACGGGAACTAACTATGGCTACACCTTC. It is translated as CAISDRTGTNYGYTF.

This clonotype was counted a few times. The J gene is TRBJ2-1, the V gene TRBV2; a possible D gene is TRBD2 (6 bases). Trimming cost V 6 bases and J 4 bases, with 19 bases left between them. The germline gives CDR1 SNHLY, CDR2 FYNNEI. The CDR3 spans 16 residues. The CDR3: CASRGDWTTPYNEQFF. CDR3 sequence (DNA): TGTGCCAGCAGGGGGGATTGGACTACCCCTTACAATGAGCAGTTCTTC.

This clonotype has just a few counts. The rearrangement joins TRBV20-1 to TRBJ1-2; D is unclear. This CDR3 comprises 14 residues. V was pared by 0 bases and J by 4 bases, with 12 bases between. Per germline, CDR1 DFQATT and CDR2 SNEGSKA (reference sequence). This CDR3 reads CSARDAGKFYGYTF. The CDR3 DNA follows: TGCAGTGCTAGAGATGCCGGGAAATTCTATGGCTACACCTTC.

V is TRBV7-2 and J is TRBJ1-1, with TRBD1 matching over 7 bases. This CDR3 has 12 residues. Germline V gene sequence: CDR1 SGHTA, CDR2 FQGNSA. V lost 2 bases, J lost 10 bases, and 4 bases stayed unmatched. CDR3 DNA sequence: TGTGCCAGCAGCTTATCCCGGGACAGAGCTTTCTTT. Translated, it gives CASSLSRDRAFF.

The chain is built from TRBV29-1 and TRBJ1-1; 9 bases match TRBD1. In germline, CDR1 is SQVTM, CDR2 ANQGSEA. Trimming cost V 3 bases and J 8 bases; bases outside gene matches: 7. This CDR3 contains 13 residues. CDR3 sequence (DNA): TGCAGCGTTGACACAGGGGGCCTGGGCGAAGCTTTCTTT. Its translation is CSVDTGGLGEAFF.

This clonotype was counted only a few times. V and J are TRBV20-1 and TRBJ2-3; no definite D call. In germline, CDR1 is DFQATT, CDR2 SNEGSKA (reference sequence). CDR3 length: 16 amino acids. Trimming pared 3 bases from V and 0 bases from J, leaving 16 bases between. The DNA of the CDR3 is TGCAGTGCTAGTGGAAGTGCTGTTTCTAGCACAGATACGCAGTATTTT. Encoded protein: CSASGSAVSSTDTQYF.

This clonotype is a singleton in its sample. The chain joins TRBV7-2 to TRBJ2-7; TRBD1 might be the D (6 bases). Per germline, CDR1 SGHTA and CDR2 FQGNSA. Trimming shortened V by 5 bases and J by 4 bases, and 12 bases separated the two germline ends. The CDR3 is 13 amino acids. In DNA form, the CDR3 reads TGTGCCAGCAGCAACAGGGTTGGGTACGAGCAGTACTTC. Amino acid sequence: CASSNRVGYEQYF.

This clonotype came up a few times. The chain employs TRBV5-1 and TRBJ2-7; a weak D match, TRBD2 (6 bases). V was cut by 3 bases and J by 8 bases, with 15 bases left in between. Germline V gives CDR1 SGHRS, CDR2 YFSETQ. The CDR3 sequence is 13 residues long. CDR3: CASSSGVERQQYF. DNA for the CDR3: TGCGCCAGCAGCTCGGGGGTGGAGCGCCAGCAGTACTTC.

The V and J genes are TRBV7-2 and TRBJ2-2, with TRBD2 as a possible D gene (5 bases). V shed 4 bases and J shed 6 bases, with 12 bases lying between them. The CDR3 extends over 14 amino acids. Germline CDR1 is SGHTA and CDR2 is FQGNSA. CDR3 amino acids: CASSSRTRSGELFF. In nucleotides, the CDR3 is TGTGCCAGCAGCTCGAGAACTAGATCCGGGGAGCTGTTTTTT.

This clonotype was counted between two and nine times. The CDR3: CASSLSGIMNEQFF. For the CDR3, the DNA is TGTGCCAGCAGCTTAAGCGGGATTATGAATGAGCAGTTCTTC. The chain links TRBV7-2 to TRBJ2-1; TRBD2 matches 7 bases. V gave up 2 bases and J gave up 7 bases; unmatched junction bases: 5. The CDR3 covers 14 residues. CDR1 and CDR2 (germline): SGHTA, FQGNSA.

The rearrangement uses TRBV10-3 and TRBJ1-2; 9 nucleotides agree with TRBD1. V trimming: 3 bases; J trimming: 3 bases; junction bases outside the gene matches: 8. From germline, CDR1 is ENHRY and CDR2 SYGVKD. There are 16 residues in the CDR3. The CDR3 loop is CAISDYGTGNDYGYTF. The DNA of the CDR3 is TGTGCCATCAGTGATTACGGGACAGGGAATGACTATGGCTACACCTTC.

This chain connects TRBV20-1 to TRBJ1-2, with no clear D. V was shortened by 0 bases and J by 4 bases, with 15 bases between the two germline ends. This CDR3 is 15 amino acids long. Per the germline V gene, CDR1 is DFQATT and CDR2 is SNEGSKA (reference sequence). The chain's CDR3 is CSARDRLNSLYGYTF. CDR3 DNA sequence: TGCAGTGCTAGAGATCGGCTTAATTCTCTCTATGGCTACACCTTC.

This clonotype was found a few times. V gene TRBV6-1 combines with J gene TRBJ2-7, with 11 bases fitting TRBD2. The junction had 10 bases not matched to a gene; V was cut back by 6 bases and J by 6 bases. The CDR3 has 15 amino acids. Germline loops: CDR1 MNHNS, CDR2 SASEGT. This CDR3 is CASSNLGLAGGEQYF. CDR3 nucleotides: TGTGCCAGCAGCAACCTCGGGCTAGCGGGAGGCGAGCAGTACTTC.